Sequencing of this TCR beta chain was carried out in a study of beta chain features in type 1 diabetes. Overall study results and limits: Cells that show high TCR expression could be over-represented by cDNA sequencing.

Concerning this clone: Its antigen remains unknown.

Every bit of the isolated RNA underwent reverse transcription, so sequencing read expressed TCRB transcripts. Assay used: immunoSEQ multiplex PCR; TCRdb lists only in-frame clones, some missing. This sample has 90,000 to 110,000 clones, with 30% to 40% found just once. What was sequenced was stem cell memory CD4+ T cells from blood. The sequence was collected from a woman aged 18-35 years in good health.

The CDR3 DNA reads as TGTGCCAGCAGTTCCTTACTACTAGCGGAAAGAATGGGGGATACGCAGTATTTT. Its protein product is CASSSLLLAERMGDTQYF. The J gene is TRBJ2-3, the V gene TRBV27; 8 bases are a match to TRBD2. CDR1 MNHEY and CDR2 SMNVEV come from the germline V gene (reference sequence). V shed 4 bases, J shed 6 bases, and the junction held 18 bases outside the gene matches. There are 18 residues in the CDR3.